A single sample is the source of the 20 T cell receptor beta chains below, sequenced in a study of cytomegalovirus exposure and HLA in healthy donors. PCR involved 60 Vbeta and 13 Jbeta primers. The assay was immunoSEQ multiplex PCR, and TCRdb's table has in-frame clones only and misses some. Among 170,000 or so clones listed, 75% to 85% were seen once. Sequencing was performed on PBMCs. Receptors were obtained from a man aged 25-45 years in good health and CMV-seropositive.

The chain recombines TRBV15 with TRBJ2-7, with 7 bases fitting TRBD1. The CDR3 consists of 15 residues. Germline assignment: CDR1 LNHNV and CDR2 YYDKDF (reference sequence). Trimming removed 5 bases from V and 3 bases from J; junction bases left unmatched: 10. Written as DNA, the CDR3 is TGTGCCACCAGCTCGGGGACAGAATCCTTCTACGAGCAGTACTTC. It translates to CATSSGTESFYEQYF.

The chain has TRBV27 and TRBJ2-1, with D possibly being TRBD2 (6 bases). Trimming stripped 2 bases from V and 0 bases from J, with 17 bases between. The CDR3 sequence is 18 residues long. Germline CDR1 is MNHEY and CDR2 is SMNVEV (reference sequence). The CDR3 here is CASSLGIPAGSSYNEQFF. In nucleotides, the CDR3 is TGTGCCAGCAGTTTAGGAATCCCAGCGGGTAGCTCCTACAATGAGCAGTTCTTC.

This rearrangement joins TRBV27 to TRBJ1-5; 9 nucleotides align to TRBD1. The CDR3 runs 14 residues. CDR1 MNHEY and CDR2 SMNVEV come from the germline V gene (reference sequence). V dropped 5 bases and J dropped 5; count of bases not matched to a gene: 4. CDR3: CASSPTGGYQPQHF. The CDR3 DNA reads TGTGCCAGCAGTCCTACAGGGGGCTATCAGCCCCAGCATTTT.

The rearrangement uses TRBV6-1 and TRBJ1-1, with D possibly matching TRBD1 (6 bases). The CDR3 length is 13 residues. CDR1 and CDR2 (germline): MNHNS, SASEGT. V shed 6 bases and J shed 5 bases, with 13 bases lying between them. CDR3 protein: CASRVRGGTEAFF. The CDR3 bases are TGTGCCAGCAGAGTCAGGGGAGGGACTGAAGCTTTCTTT.

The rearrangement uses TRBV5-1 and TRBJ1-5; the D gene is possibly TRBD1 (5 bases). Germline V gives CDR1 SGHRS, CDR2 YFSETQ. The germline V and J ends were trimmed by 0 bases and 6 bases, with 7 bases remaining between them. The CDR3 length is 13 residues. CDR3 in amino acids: CASSLATGQPQHF. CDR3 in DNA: TGCGCCAGCAGCTTGGCCACAGGTCAGCCCCAGCATTTT.

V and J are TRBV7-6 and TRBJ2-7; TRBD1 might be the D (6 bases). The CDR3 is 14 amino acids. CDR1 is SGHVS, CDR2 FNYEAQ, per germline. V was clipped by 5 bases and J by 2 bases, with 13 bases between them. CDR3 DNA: TGTGCCAGCAGCCCGGAGACAGGAGCCTACGAGCAGTACTTC. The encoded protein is CASSPETGAYEQYF.

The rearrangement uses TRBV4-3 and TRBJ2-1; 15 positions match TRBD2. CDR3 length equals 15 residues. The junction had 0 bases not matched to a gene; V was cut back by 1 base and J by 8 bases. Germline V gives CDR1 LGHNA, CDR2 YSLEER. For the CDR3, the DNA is TGCGCCAGCAGCCAAGGGACTAGCGGGGGGGATGAGCAGTTCTTC. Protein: CASSQGTSGGDEQFF.

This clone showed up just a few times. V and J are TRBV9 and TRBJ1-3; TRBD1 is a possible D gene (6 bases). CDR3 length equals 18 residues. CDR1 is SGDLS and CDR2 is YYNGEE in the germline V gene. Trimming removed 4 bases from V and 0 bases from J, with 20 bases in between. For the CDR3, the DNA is TGTGCCAGCAGCCCATATGGACAGCCATCCTTCTCTGGAAACACCATATATTTT. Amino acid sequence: CASSPYGQPSFSGNTIYF.

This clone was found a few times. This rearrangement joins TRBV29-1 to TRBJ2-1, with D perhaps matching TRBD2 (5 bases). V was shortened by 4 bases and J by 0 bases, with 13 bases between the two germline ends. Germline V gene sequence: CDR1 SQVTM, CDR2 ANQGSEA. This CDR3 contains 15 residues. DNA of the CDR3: TGCAGCGTTGTTAAAGGGAGAACCTCCTACAATGAGCAGTTCTTC. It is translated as CSVVKGRTSYNEQFF.

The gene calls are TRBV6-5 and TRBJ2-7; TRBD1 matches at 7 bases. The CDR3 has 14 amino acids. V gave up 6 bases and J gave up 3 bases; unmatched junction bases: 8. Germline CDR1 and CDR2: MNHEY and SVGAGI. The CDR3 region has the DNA TGTGCCAGCAGACCAGGAGACAGGGTCTACGAGCAGTACTTC. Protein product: CASRPGDRVYEQYF.

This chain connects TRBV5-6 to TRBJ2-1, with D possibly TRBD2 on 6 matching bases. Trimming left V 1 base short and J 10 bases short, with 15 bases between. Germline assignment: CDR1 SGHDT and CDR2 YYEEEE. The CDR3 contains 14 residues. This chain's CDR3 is CASSLLPSRGEQFF. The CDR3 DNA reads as TGTGCCAGCAGCTTGTTGCCTAGCCGGGGGGAGCAGTTCTTC.

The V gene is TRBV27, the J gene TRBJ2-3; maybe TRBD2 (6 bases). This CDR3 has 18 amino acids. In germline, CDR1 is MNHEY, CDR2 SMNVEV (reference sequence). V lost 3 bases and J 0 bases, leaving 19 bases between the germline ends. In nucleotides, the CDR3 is TGTGCCAGCAGTTTTGGATTTGGGGCTAGCGTAAGCACAGATACGCAGTATTTT. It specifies CASSFGFGASVSTDTQYF.

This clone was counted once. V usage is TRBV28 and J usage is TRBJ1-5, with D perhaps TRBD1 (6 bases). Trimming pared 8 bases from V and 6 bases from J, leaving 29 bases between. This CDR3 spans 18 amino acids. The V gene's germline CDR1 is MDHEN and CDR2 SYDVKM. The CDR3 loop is CASRDSDRDNSLRQPQHF. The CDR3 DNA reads TGTGCCAGCCGCGACTCGGACCGGGACAATAGTTTACGTCAGCCCCAGCATTTT.

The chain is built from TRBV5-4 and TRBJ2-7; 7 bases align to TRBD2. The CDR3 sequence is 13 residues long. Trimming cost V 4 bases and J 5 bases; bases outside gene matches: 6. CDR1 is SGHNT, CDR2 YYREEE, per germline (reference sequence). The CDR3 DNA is TGTGCCAGCAGCATAGCCGGGACTAACGAGCAGTACTTC. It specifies CASSIAGTNEQYF. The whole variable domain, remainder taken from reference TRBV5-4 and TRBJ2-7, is ETGVTQSPTHLIKTRGQQVTLRCSSQSGHNTVSWYQQALGQGPQFIFQYYREEENGRGNFPPRFSGLQFPNYSSELNVNALELDDSALYLCASSIAGTNEQYFGPGTRLTVT.

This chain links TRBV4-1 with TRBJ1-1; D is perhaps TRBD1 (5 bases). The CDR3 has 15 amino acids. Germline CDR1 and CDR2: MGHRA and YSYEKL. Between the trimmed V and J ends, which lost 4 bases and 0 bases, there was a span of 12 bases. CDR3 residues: CASSRISRVNTEAFF. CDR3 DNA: TGCGCCAGCAGCCGGATAAGCAGGGTGAACACTGAAGCTTTCTTT.

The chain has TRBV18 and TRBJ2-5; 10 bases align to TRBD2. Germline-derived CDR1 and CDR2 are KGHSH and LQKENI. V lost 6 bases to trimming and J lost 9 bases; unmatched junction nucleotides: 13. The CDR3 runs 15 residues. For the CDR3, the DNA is TGTGCCAGCTCCACTGTCCTAGCGGGAGAAAGAGCCCAGTACTTC. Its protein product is CASSTVLAGERAQYF.

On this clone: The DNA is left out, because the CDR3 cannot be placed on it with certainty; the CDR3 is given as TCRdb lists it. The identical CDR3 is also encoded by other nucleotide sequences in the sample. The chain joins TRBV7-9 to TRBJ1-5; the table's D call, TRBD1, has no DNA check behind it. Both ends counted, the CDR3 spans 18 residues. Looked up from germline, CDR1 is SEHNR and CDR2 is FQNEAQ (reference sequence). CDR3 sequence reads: CASSFGTGASFSNQPQHF.

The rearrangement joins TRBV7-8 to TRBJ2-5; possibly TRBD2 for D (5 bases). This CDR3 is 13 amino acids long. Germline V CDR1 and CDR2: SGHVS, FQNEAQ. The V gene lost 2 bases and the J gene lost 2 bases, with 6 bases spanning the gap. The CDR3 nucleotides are TGTGCCAGCAGCTTACGGGGACAAGAGACCCAGTACTTC. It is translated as CASSLRGQETQYF.

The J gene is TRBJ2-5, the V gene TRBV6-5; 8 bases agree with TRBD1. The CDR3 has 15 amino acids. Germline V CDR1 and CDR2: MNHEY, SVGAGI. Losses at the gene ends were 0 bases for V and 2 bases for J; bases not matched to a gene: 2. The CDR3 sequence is CASSYSWDRQETQYF. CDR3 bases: TGTGCCAGCAGTTACTCATGGGACAGGCAAGAGACCCAGTACTTC.

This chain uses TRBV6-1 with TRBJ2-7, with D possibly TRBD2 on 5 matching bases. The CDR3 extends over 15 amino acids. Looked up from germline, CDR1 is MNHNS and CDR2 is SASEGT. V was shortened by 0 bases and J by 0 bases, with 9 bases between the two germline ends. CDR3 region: CASSEAWRHSYEQYF. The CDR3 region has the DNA TGTGCCAGCAGTGAAGCCTGGAGGCACTCCTACGAGCAGTACTTC.